These 10 T cell receptor beta chains share one sample of origin, sequenced in a study of CD8+CD57+ T cells in acquired aplastic anemia. Genomic DNA served as template for TCR beta VDJ and CDR3 profiling. TCRdb re-derived calls from the reads in MiXCR, one entry per CDR3 protein. The sample lists 250,000 to 300,000 distinct CDR3 sequences, 45% to 65% occurring once. Specimen: sorted CD4+, CD8+, or CD8+CD57+ T cells (not recorded which) from PBMCs. Source of these receptors: a human donor with severe aplastic anemia or a healthy control (not recorded which).

The rearrangement links TRBV20-1 to TRBJ2-4, with 9 bases that match TRBD1. This CDR3 spans 12 amino acids. Germline V CDR1 and CDR2: DFQATT, SNEGSKA (reference sequence). J was trimmed by 6 bases and V by 6 bases; bases with no gene match: 3. The CDR3 region is CSAEGQGNIQYF. DNA of the CDR3: TGCAGTGCGGAGGGACAGGGAAACATTCAGTACTTC.

The chain couples TRBV7-3 to TRBJ1-1; D is perhaps TRBD1 (6 bases). The CDR3 runs to 14 residues. V lost 5 bases to trimming and J lost 1 base, with 11 bases between them. Germline-derived CDR1 and CDR2 are SGHTA and FQGTGA. The CDR3 spells CASSAQGKNTEAFF. The CDR3 coding sequence is TGTGCCAGCAGCGCACAGGGAAAGAACACTGAAGCTTTCTTT.

The rearrangement links TRBV7-2 to TRBJ1-6; D gene unclear. The germline V and J ends were trimmed by 6 bases and 5 bases, with 11 bases remaining between them. Germline CDR1 is SGHTA and CDR2 is FQGNSA. CDR3 size: 14 residues. DNA of the CDR3: TGTGCCAGCAGAAAAGGGCCTAATAATTCACCCCTCCACTTT. Residues: CASRKGPNNSPLHF.

A note on this clonotype: This may come from a read error, since a much larger clone is one base off. V usage is TRBV5-6 and J usage is TRBJ2-2, with a tentative D call TRBD1 (6 bases). The germline V gene encodes CDR1 SGHDT and CDR2 YYEEEE. The CDR3 extends over 18 amino acids. The CDR3 here is CASSLAWTVKTNTWELFF. The CDR3 DNA sequence: TGTGCCAGCAGCTTGGCCTGGACAGTAAAAACGAACACCTGGGAGCTGTTTTTT.

This chain connects TRBV10-1 to TRBJ2-7, with 9 bases aligning to TRBD2. Per germline, CDR1 WNHNN and CDR2 SYGVQD (reference sequence). The junction had 3 bases not matched to a gene; V was cut back by 4 bases and J by 2 bases. CDR3 length equals 14 residues. The CDR3 loop reads CASSAASGTYEQYF. DNA for the CDR3: TGCGCCAGCAGTGCGGCTAGCGGGACCTACGAGCAGTACTTC.

J is TRBJ1-2 and V is TRBV10-2, with 10 bases aligning to TRBD1. The CDR3 extends over 16 amino acids. The V and J ends lost 4 bases and 4 bases, in that order; junction bases with no gene match: 9. Germline assignment: CDR1 WSHSY and CDR2 SAAADI. The CDR3 region has the DNA TGCGCCAGCAGTGCTCTAAGGACAGGGGGTCGCTATGGCTACACCTTC. Protein product: CASSALRTGGRYGYTF.

In the case of this clonotype: The junction departs from germline at one end; a sequencing error may be responsible. The chain is built from TRBV5-1 and TRBJ2-2; D not certain. CDR3 length: 14 amino acids. Germline lookup yields CDR1 SGHRS and CDR2 YFSETQ. Here the CDR3 reads CASSPRQNTGELFF. CDR3 bases: TGTGCCAGCTCACCGCGACAGAACACCGGGGAGCTGTTTTTT.

About this clonotype itself: A read error may be the cause here, since a much bigger clone is one base away. No conserved phenylalanine or tryptophan is present at the end of the CDR3, so a read error is the likely explanation. The chain employs TRBV27 and TRBJ1-1; 9 bases line up with TRBD1. The V gene end was trimmed by 5 bases and the J gene end by 1 base; junction bases not matched to a gene: 5. CDR3 size: 15 residues. Germline V CDR1 and CDR2: MNHEY, SMNVEV (reference sequence). CDR3: CASSPLGQGNTEAFV. CDR3 bases: TGTGCCAGCAGTCCCTTGGGACAGGGGAACACTGAAGCTTTCGTT.

As regards this clonotype: A read error is likely, as this CDR3 ends without the conserved phenylalanine or tryptophan. The V and J genes are TRBV28 and TRBJ2-5; TRBD1 is a possible D gene (6 bases). CDR1 and CDR2 from the germline V gene are MDHEN and SYDVKM. The CDR3 length is 15 residues. CDR3 DNA: TGTGCCATCAGTGAGTCTACAGGGAGTTGGGAGACCCAGTACCTC. It yields the protein CAISESTGSWETQYL.

The DNA of the CDR3 is TGTGCCAGCAGTTTATCAATACAGCTCATTAATGAAAAACTGTTTTTT. Translation: CASSLSIQLINEKLFF. The rearrangement links TRBV27 to TRBJ1-4; D remains unclear. CDR3 length equals 16 residues. Trimming removed 0 bases from V and 4 bases from J, with 12 bases in between. Germline V CDR1 and CDR2: MNHEY, SMNVEV (reference sequence).